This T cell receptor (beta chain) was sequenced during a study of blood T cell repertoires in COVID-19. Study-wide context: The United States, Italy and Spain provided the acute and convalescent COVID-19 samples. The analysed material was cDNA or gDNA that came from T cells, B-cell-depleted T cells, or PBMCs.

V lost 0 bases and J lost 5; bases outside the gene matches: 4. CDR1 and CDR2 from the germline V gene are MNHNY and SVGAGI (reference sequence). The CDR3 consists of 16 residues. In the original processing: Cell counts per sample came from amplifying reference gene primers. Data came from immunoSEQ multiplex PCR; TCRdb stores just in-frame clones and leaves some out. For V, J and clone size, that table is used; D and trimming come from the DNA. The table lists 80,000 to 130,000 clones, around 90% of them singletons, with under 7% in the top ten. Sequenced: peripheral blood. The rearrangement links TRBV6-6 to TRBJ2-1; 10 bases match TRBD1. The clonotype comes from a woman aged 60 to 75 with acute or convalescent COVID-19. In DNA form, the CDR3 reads TGTGCCAGCAGTTACTCGAAGGGACAGGGGAACAATGAGCAGTTCTTC. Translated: CASSYSKGQGNNEQFF.